These 15 T cell receptor beta chains share one sample of origin, sequenced in a study of cytomegalovirus exposure and HLA in healthy donors. The method was immunoSEQ multiplex PCR; TCRdb's version includes in-frame clones alone and lacks a portion of them. This sample has some 150,000 clones; 88% occur once, and the top ten carry about 3%. Material for sequencing was PBMCs. The receptors were sampled from a man younger than 30 in good health and CMV-seronegative.

The V and J genes are TRBV27 and TRBJ2-1; 12 nucleotides line up with TRBD2. The V gene's germline CDR1 is MNHEY and CDR2 SMNVEV (reference sequence). The length of the CDR3 is 20 residues. Losses at the gene ends were 3 bases for V and 7 bases for J; bases not matched to a gene: 19. In DNA form, the CDR3 reads TGTGCCAGCAGTTTTGTGGCTAGCGGGAGGGCCTCACGGTTTGGGAATGAGCAGTTCTTC. Translation: CASSFVASGRASRFGNEQFF.

This clone was seen a handful of times. In nucleotides, the CDR3 is TGTGCCAGTAGTATCGGCAGGGCCAACACTGAAGCTTTCTTT. Amino acids: CASSIGRANTEAFF. The chain joins TRBV19 to TRBJ1-1, with a possible D match to TRBD1 (5 bases). Germline CDR1 LNHDA, CDR2 SQIVND (reference sequence). The CDR3 sequence is 14 residues long. Trimming removed 3 bases from V and 2 bases from J, with 10 bases in between.

The sample holds a few counts of this clone. CDR3 DNA: TGTGCCAGCAGCTCCGTGAGAGGAAACTCCTACGAGCAGTACTTC. It encodes CASSSVRGNSYEQYF. The genes are TRBV11-2 and TRBJ2-7; D is uncertain. Trimming pared 4 bases from V and 0 bases from J, leaving 13 bases between. The CDR3 runs to 15 residues. The germline V gene has CDR1 SGHAT and CDR2 FQNNGV.

This chain links TRBV4-1 with TRBJ1-1, with a tentative D call TRBD1 (6 bases). Germline CDR1 reads MGHRA; CDR2 reads YSYEKL. The CDR3 is 14 residues long. V was clipped by 4 bases and J by 1 base, with 10 bases between them. The CDR3 loop reads CASSLRTENTEAFF. Written as DNA, the CDR3 is TGCGCCAGCAGCCTTAGGACAGAGAACACTGAAGCTTTCTTT.

The rearrangement joins TRBV7-8 to TRBJ1-2; tentatively, D is TRBD1 (5 bases). V dropped 6 bases and J dropped 4 bases, with 18 bases sitting between them. The CDR3 runs to 15 residues. The germline CDR1 and CDR2 sequences are SGHVS and FQNEAQ. The DNA for the CDR3 is TGTGCCAGCAGAGGGGAGGGGCGGCCCTCCTATGGCTACACCTTC. Amino acids: CASRGEGRPSYGYTF.

The chain recombines TRBV27 with TRBJ2-7, with TRBD2 matching 14 bases. Germline V gene lookup returns CDR1 MNHEY and CDR2 SMNVEV (reference sequence). Germline trimming cut 5 bases from V and 2 bases from J; bases unmatched to any gene: 5. The CDR3 has 16 residues. This CDR3 reads CASSLKGLAGAYEQYF. CDR3 nucleotides: TGTGCCAGCAGTCTCAAGGGACTAGCGGGAGCCTACGAGCAGTACTTC.

The chain carries TRBV27 and TRBJ2-7; the match to TRBD1 covers 9 bases. The germline V gene encodes CDR1 MNHEY and CDR2 SMNVEV (reference sequence). Losses at the gene ends were 5 bases for V and 3 bases for J; bases not matched to a gene: 8. The CDR3 loop spans 15 amino acids. The CDR3 DNA reads TGTGCCAGCAGTCTAACCCCGACAGGGGGCTACGAGCAGTACTTC. The encoded protein is CASSLTPTGGYEQYF.

This clone was detected only a few times. This chain joins TRBV2 and TRBJ2-2; tentative D call: TRBD1 (6 bases). Germline V gene sequence: CDR1 SNHLY, CDR2 FYNNEI. Trimming pared 4 bases from V and 3 bases from J, leaving 9 bases between. The CDR3 spans 14 residues. The CDR3 DNA is TGTGCCAGCAGTGTAAACAGGGACACCGGGGAGCTGTTTTTT. Amino acids: CASSVNRDTGELFF.

The chain joins TRBV29-1 to TRBJ1-2, with D possibly matching TRBD1 (6 bases). The germline V gene has CDR1 SQVTM and CDR2 ANQGSEA. CDR3 length equals 13 residues. V dropped 0 bases and J dropped 4 bases, with 9 bases sitting between them. The CDR3 loop reads CSVEETGIYGYTF. As DNA, the CDR3 is TGCAGCGTTGAAGAAACAGGGATCTATGGCTACACCTTC.

The chain is built from TRBV4-1 and TRBJ1-3, with 8 nucleotides matching TRBD1. The V gene end was trimmed by 2 bases and the J gene end by 3 bases; junction bases not matched to a gene: 6. Per the germline V gene, CDR1 is MGHRA and CDR2 is YSYEKL. The length of the CDR3 is 16 residues. The chain's CDR3 is CASSQPQGAGGNTIYF. In nucleotides, the CDR3 is TGCGCCAGCAGCCAACCTCAGGGGGCTGGTGGAAACACCATATATTTT.

The chain recombines TRBV7-8 with TRBJ1-5; D is possibly TRBD1 (5 bases). V was trimmed by 4 bases and J by 0 bases, leaving 16 bases between them. The CDR3 contains 17 residues. CDR1 is SGHVS and CDR2 is FQNEAQ in the germline V gene. The CDR3 DNA is TGTGCCAGCAGCTCCCTGACTCAGGGTGGTAGCAATCAGCCCCAGCATTTT. Protein product: CASSSLTQGGSNQPQHF.

The chain joins TRBV2 to TRBJ1-1; the D is unclear. The CDR3 spans 14 residues. Germline V gives CDR1 SNHLY, CDR2 FYNNEI. V was cut by 0 bases and J by 1 base, with 6 bases left in between. In DNA form, the CDR3 reads TGTGCCAGCAGTGAAGCGGTGCGGAACACTGAAGCTTTCTTT. This sequence encodes CASSEAVRNTEAFF.

The chain employs TRBV4-3 and TRBJ2-7, with D possibly being TRBD2 (6 bases). The germline V gene encodes CDR1 LGHNA and CDR2 YSLEER. V lost 1 base, J lost 4 bases, and 14 bases lay in between. The CDR3 spans 15 residues. The CDR3 reads CASSQVSGGLYEQYF. DNA of the CDR3: TGCGCCAGCAGCCAAGTATCTGGAGGGCTGTACGAGCAGTACTTC.

The V call is TRBV27, the J call TRBJ1-1; TRBD1 aligns across 8 bases. The V gene end was trimmed by 6 bases and the J gene end by 0 bases; junction bases not matched to a gene: 12. Germline V gene data show CDR1 as MNHEY and CDR2 as SMNVEV (reference sequence). The CDR3 has 17 amino acids. Written as DNA, the CDR3 is TGTGCCAGCAGCCCTAATAAACAGGGGGGATTGAACACTGAAGCTTTCTTT. As protein: CASSPNKQGGLNTEAFF.

The chain recombines TRBV6-5 with TRBJ2-6, with no clear D. Germline V lookup: CDR1 MNHEY, CDR2 SVGAGI. The germline V and J ends were trimmed by 3 bases and 2 bases, with 8 bases remaining between them. The CDR3 covers 15 residues. For the CDR3, the DNA is TGTGCCAGCAGTTATTCGGGTACTGGGGCCAACGTCCTGACTTTC. Protein: CASSYSGTGANVLTF.